A selection of T cell receptor beta chains follows, all from one sample in a study of blood T cell repertoires in COVID-19. Only in-frame clones appear in the TCRdb table, and some are missing; sequencing was by immunoSEQ multiplex PCR. The sample includes 250,000 to 300,000 clones, approximately 90% of them seen just once. Sequencing was carried out using peripheral blood. These receptors came from a woman between 25 and 40 years old who had recovered from COVID-19. The CDR3 runs from the conserved cysteine through the conserved F or W. The D gene is left open where the match is weak. Not every row has a clone size; where given, it reads once, few, many or a size class.

d_gene: -; v_gene: TRBV4-2; j_gene: TRBJ1-1; abundance: once; CDR3nt: TGTGCCAGCAGCGTGCAACTAATGAACACTGAAGCTTTCTTT; CDR3aa: CASSVQLMNTEAFF
d_gene: -; v_gene: TRBV7-8; j_gene: TRBJ1-4; abundance: -; CDR3nt: TGTGCCAGCAGCCCCTTTTTTAATGAAAAACTGTTTTTT; CDR3aa: CASSPFFNEKLFF
d_gene: TRBD2; v_gene: TRBV7-3; j_gene: TRBJ2-1; abundance: -; CDR3nt: TGTGCCAGCAGCCCTCCAGATAGCGGGGGGAGGAATGAGCAGTTCTTC; CDR3aa: CASSPPDSGGRNEQFF
d_gene: TRBD1; v_gene: TRBV7-2; j_gene: TRBJ1-1; abundance: -; CDR3nt: TGTGCCAGCAGCCCGGGTACAGGGGGAGGGACTGAAGCTTTCTTT; CDR3aa: CASSPGTGGGTEAFF
d_gene: -; v_gene: TRBV10-3; j_gene: TRBJ1-1; abundance: -; CDR3nt: TGTGCCATCAGTGACCGAGGGACTGAAGCTTTCTTT; CDR3aa: CAISDRGTEAFF
d_gene: -; v_gene: TRBV25-1; j_gene: TRBJ1-3; abundance: -; CDR3nt: TGTGCCAGCAGTGTAGGAGGGTTCGGAAACACCATATATTTT; CDR3aa: CASSVGGFGNTIYF
d_gene: TRBD1; v_gene: TRBV7-8; j_gene: TRBJ1-5; abundance: -; CDR3nt: TGTGCCAGCAGCCCGACAGGGAATCAGCCCCAGCATTTT; CDR3aa: CASSPTGNQPQHF
d_gene: -; v_gene: TRBV3-1/TRBV3-2; j_gene: TRBJ2-7; abundance: -; CDR3nt: TGTGCCAGCAGCCCCGGGGAAAGTTACTACGAGCAGTACTTC; CDR3aa: CASSPGESYYEQYF
d_gene: TRBD2; v_gene: TRBV7-2; j_gene: TRBJ2-7; abundance: once; CDR3nt: TGTGCCAGCAGCCTCTATTGGAGCGGGGGCTCCGAGCAGTACTTC; CDR3aa: CASSLYWSGGSEQYF
d_gene: TRBD1; v_gene: TRBV4-2; j_gene: TRBJ2-2; abundance: -; CDR3nt: TGTGCCAGCAGCCAAGATCTGGACAGGGGTAACACCGGGGAGCTGTTTTTT; CDR3aa: CASSQDLDRGNTGELFF
d_gene: -; v_gene: TRBV28; j_gene: TRBJ1-5; abundance: -; CDR3nt: TGTGCCAGCAGGCCCGACAGTAGCAATCAGCCCCAGCATTTT; CDR3aa: CASRPDSSNQPQHF
d_gene: -; v_gene: TRBV9; j_gene: TRBJ2-5; abundance: -; CDR3nt: TGTGCCAGCAGCCCACTAGGGGGAGAGACCCAGTACTTC; CDR3aa: CASSPLGGETQYF
d_gene: -; v_gene: TRBV19; j_gene: TRBJ2-3; abundance: -; CDR3nt: TGTGCCAGTAGTATAGCGCGGAGCACAGATACGCAGTATTTT; CDR3aa: CASSIARSTDTQYF
d_gene: -; v_gene: TRBV7-3; j_gene: TRBJ2-3; abundance: -; CDR3nt: TGTGCCAGCAGCTTATCCCCAAAAGATACGCAGTATTTT; CDR3aa: CASSLSPKDTQYF
d_gene: -; v_gene: TRBV12-3/TRBV12-4; j_gene: TRBJ1-2; abundance: -; CDR3nt: TGTGCCAGCGGAGACAGTGCTTCCTATGGCTACACCTTC; CDR3aa: CASGDSASYGYTF
d_gene: -; v_gene: TRBV9; j_gene: TRBJ1-6; abundance: -; CDR3nt: TGTGCCAGCAGCGTAGCTGTATATAATTCACCCCTCCACTTT; CDR3aa: CASSVAVYNSPLHF
d_gene: -; v_gene: TRBV7-9; j_gene: TRBJ1-1; abundance: few; CDR3nt: TGTGCCAGCAGTTGGACAGAGTTTTACAGGAACACTGAAGCTTTCTTT; CDR3aa: CASSWTEFYRNTEAFF
d_gene: -; v_gene: TRBV15; j_gene: TRBJ2-6; abundance: -; CDR3nt: TGTGCCACCAGCAGAGATTATGCGGCACGAGGGGCCAACGTCCTGACTTTC; CDR3aa: CATSRDYAARGANVLTF
d_gene: TRBD2; v_gene: TRBV10-3; j_gene: TRBJ2-1; abundance: once; CDR3nt: TGTGCCATCAGTGAGTCGCCGGGGGGTAGCTCCTACAATGAGCAGTTCTTC; CDR3aa: CAISESPGGSSYNEQFF
d_gene: TRBD1; v_gene: TRBV15; j_gene: TRBJ1-4; abundance: -; CDR3nt: TGTGCCACCAGCAGGGCCAGGGGGACAGGGGGTGAAAAACTGTTTTTT; CDR3aa: CATSRARGTGGEKLFF